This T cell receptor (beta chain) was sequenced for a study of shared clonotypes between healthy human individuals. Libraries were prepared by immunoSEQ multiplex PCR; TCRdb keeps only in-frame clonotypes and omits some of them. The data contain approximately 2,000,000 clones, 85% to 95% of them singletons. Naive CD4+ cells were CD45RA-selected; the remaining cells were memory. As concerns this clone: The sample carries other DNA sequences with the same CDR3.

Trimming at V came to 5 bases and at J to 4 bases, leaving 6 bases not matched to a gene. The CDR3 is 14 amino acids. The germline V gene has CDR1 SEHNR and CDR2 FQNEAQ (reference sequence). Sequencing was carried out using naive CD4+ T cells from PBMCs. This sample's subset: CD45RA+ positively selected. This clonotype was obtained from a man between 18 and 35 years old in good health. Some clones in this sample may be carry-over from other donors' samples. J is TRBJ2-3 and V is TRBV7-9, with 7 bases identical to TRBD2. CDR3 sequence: CASSPRTSSDTQYF. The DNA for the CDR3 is TGTGCCAGCAGCCCCAGGACTAGTTCAGATACGCAGTATTTT.